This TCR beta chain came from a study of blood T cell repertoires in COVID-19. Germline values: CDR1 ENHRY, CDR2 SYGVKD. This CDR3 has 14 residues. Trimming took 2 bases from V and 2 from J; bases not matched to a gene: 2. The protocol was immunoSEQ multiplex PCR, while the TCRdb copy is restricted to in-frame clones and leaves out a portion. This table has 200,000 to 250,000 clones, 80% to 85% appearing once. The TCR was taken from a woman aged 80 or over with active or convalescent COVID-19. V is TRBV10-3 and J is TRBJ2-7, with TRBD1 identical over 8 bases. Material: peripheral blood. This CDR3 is CAISEGTGPYEQYF. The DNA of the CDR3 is TGTGCCATCAGTGAGGGGACAGGCCCCTACGAGCAGTACTTC.